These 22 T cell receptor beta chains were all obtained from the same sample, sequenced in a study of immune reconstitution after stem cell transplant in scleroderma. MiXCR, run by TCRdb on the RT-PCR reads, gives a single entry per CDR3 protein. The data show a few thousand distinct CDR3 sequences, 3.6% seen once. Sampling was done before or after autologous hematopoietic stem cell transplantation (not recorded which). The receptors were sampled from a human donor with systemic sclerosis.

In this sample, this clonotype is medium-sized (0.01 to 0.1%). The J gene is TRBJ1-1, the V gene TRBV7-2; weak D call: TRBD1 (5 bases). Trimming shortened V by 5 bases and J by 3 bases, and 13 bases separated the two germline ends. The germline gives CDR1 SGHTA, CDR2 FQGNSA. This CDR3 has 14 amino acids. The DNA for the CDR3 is TGTGCCAGCAGCCCCAGGGCGCGGTACACTGAAGCTTTCTTT. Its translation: CASSPRARYTEAFF.

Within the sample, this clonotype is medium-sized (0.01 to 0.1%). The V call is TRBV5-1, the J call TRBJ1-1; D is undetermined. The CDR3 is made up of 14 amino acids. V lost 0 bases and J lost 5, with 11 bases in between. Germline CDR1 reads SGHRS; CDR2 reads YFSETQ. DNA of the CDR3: TGCGCCAGCAGCTTGGGGCTCCCGGAGACTGAAGCTTTCTTT. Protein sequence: CASSLGLPETEAFF.

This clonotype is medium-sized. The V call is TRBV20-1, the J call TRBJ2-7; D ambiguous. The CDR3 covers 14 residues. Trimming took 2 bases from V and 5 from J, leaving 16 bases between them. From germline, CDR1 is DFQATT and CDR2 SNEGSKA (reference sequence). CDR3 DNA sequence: TGCAGTGCTAGATTGCCGAACCCTGGGGACGAGCAGTACTTC. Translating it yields CSARLPNPGDEQYF.

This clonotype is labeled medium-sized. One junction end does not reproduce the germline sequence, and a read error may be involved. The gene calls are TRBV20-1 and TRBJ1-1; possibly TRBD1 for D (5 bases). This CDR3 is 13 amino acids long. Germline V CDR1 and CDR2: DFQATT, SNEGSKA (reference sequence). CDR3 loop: CRAKPSGAIEAFF. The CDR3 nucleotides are TGCAGGGCTAAACCTTCCGGGGCAATTGAAGCTTTCTTT.

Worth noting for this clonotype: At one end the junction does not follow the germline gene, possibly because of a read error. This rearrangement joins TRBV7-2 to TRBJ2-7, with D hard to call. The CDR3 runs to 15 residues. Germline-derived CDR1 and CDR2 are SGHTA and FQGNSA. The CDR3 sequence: CAGSLALNPSYEQYF. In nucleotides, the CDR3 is TGTGCCGGCAGCTTAGCCCTCAACCCGTCCTACGAGCAGTACTTC.

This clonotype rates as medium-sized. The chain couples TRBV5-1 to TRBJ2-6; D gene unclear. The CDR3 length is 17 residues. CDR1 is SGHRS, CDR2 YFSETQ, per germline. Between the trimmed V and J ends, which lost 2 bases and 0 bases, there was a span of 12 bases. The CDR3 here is CASSLRQVTSGANVLTF. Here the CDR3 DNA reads TGCGCCAGCAGCTTAAGGCAGGTTACCTCTGGGGCCAACGTCCTGACTTTC.

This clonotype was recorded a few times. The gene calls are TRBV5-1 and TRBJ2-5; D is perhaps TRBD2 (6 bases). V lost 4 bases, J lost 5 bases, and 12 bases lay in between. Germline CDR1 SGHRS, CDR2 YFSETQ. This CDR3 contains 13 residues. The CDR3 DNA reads TGCGCCAGCAGCAAGGGACTCCAGGAGACCCAGTACTTC. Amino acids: CASSKGLQETQYF.

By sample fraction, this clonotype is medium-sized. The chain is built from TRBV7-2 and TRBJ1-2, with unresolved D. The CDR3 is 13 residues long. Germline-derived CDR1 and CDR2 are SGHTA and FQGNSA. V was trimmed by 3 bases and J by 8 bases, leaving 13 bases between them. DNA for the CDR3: TGTGCCAGCAGCTTGCCCTCGGTGAGCGGCTACACCTTC. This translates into CASSLPSVSGYTF.

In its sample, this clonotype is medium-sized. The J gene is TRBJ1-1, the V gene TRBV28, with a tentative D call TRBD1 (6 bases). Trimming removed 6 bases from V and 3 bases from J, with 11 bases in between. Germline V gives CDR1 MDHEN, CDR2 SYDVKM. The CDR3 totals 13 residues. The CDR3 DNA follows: TGTGCCAGCAGACTTTCAGGGGACACTGAAGCTTTCTTT. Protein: CASRLSGDTEAFF.

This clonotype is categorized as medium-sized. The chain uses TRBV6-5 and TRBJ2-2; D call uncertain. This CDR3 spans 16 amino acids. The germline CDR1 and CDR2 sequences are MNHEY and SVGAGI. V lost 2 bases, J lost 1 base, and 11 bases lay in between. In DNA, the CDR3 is TGTGCCAGCAGTTACAGCAGGACCAGGAACACCGGGGAGCTGTTTTTT. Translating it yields CASSYSRTRNTGELFF.

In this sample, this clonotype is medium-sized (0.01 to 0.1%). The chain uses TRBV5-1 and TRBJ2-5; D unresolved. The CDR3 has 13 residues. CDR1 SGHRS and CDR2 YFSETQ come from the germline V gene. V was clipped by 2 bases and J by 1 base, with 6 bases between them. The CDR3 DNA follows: TGCGCCAGCAGCTTAGGTGCCCAAGAGACCCAGTACTTC. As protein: CASSLGAQETQYF.

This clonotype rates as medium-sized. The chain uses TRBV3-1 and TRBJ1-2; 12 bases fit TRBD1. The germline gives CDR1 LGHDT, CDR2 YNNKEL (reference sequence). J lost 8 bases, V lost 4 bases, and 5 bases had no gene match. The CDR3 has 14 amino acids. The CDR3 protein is CASSPGQGARGYTF. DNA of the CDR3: TGTGCCAGCAGCCCGGGACAGGGGGCGCGGGGCTACACCTTC.

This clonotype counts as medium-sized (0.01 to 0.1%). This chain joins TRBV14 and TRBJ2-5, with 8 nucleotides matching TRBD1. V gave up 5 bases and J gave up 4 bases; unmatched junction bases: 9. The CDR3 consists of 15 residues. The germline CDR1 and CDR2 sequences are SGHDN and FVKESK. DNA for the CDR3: TGTGCCAGCAGCTCGCGCAGGGGGCTAGGAGAGACCCAGTACTTC. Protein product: CASSSRRGLGETQYF.

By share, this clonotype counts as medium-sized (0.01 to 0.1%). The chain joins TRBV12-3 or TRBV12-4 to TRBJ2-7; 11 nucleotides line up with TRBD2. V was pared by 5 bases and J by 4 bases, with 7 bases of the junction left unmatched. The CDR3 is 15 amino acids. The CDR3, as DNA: TGTGCCAGCAGTAGCCATAGCGGGGGGGCTTACGAGCAGTACTTC. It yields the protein CASSSHSGGAYEQYF.

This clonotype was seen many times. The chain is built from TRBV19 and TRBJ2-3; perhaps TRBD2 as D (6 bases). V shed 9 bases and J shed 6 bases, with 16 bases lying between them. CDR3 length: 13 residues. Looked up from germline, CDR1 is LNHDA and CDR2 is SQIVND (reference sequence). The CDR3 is CASKLDRGDTQYF. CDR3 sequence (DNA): TGTGCCAGCAAACTCGACCGGGGGGATACGCAGTATTTT.

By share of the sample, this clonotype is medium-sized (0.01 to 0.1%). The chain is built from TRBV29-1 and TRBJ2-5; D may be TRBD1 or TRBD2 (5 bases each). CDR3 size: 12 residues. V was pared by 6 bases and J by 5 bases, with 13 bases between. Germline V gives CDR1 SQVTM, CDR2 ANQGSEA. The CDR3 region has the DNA TGCAGCGTGGCCTGGGGGAAGGAGACCCAGTACTTC. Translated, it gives CSVAWGKETQYF.

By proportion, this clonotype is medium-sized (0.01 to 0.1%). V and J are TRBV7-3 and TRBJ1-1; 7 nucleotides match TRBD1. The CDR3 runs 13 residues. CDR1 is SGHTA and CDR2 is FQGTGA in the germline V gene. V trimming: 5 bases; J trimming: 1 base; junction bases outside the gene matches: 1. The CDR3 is CASSTGANTEAFF. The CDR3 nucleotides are TGTGCCAGCAGCACAGGGGCGAACACTGAAGCTTTCTTT.

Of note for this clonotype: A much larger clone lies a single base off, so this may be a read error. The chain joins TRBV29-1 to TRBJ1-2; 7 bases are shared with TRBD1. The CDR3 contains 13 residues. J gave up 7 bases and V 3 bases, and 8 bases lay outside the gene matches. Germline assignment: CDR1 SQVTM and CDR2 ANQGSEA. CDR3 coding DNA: TGCAGCGTTGACGTCAGGGGGAATGGTGGCTACACCTTC. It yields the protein CSVDVRGNGGYTF.

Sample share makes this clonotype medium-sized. The CDR3 DNA sequence: TGCAGTGCTAGAAAGGGGACAATGGTTGGGAATCAGCCCCAGCATTTT. It translates to CSARKGTMVGNQPQHF. V gene TRBV20-1 combines with J gene TRBJ1-5; D perhaps matches TRBD1 (6 bases). The CDR3 is 16 residues long. The V gene's germline CDR1 is DFQATT and CDR2 SNEGSKA (reference sequence). Trimming took off 2 bases at V and 4 bases at J, with 18 bases between the two ends.

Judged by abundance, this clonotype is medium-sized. CDR3 nucleotides: TGTGCCAGCAGCAGGATTGAGGGCTACACCTTC. Its protein is CASSRIEGYTF. The chain carries TRBV7-2 and TRBJ1-2; D is unresolved. There are 11 residues in the CDR3. Germline V gene lookup returns CDR1 SGHTA and CDR2 FQGNSA. The V gene lost 5 bases and the J gene lost 8 bases, with 9 bases spanning the gap.

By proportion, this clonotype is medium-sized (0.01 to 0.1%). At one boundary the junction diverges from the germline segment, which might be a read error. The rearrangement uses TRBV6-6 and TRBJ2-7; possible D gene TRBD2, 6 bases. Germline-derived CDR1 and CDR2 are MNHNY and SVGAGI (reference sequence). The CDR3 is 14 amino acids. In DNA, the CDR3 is TGTGTCAGCACCTACTCGGCGGGACCCAACGAGCAGTACTTC. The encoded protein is CVSTYSAGPNEQYF.

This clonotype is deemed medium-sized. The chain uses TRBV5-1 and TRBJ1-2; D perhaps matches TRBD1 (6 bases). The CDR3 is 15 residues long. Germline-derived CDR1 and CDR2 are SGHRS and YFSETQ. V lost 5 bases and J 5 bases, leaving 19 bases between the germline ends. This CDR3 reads CASRPRQGSLYGYTF. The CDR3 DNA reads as TGCGCCAGCAGACCGAGGCAGGGGTCGTTGTATGGCTACACCTTC. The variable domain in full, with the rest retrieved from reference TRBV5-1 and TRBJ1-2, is KAGVTQTPRYLIKTRGQQVTLSCSPISGHRSVSWYQQTPGQGLQFLFEYFSETQRNKGNFPGRFSGRQFSNSRSEMNVSTLELGDSALYLCASRPRQGSLYGYTFGSGTRLTVV.